This TCR beta chain comes out of a study of response to subunit inactivated influenza vaccine. Study conclusions and caveats: There was a suggestion from the authors that each seasonal influenza vaccination recruits few new T cells.

In TCRdb, the RT-PCR reads were re-called with MiXCR into one record per CDR3 protein. This table has hundreds of thousands of distinct CDR3 sequences, 14% appearing once. The CDR3 loop spans 14 amino acids. Germline V gene sequence: CDR1 MNHEY, CDR2 SVGEGT. V lost 4 bases to trimming and J lost 2 bases, with 12 bases between them. To note about this clonotype: Its target is not known.

V and J are TRBV6-2 or TRBV6-3 and TRBJ2-7; weak D call: TRBD1 (5 bases). This TCR derives from a man in his fifties or sixties who received an inactivated influenza vaccine. The sequencing used PBMCs from blood, collected less than 15 days before vaccination. For the CDR3, the DNA is TGTGCCAGCAGTTCACACCAGGGAACCTACGAGCAGTACTTC. Its protein is CASSSHQGTYEQYF.